Following are 5 T cell receptor beta chains from one sample sequenced in a study of vaccination effects on CD4 cells after COVID-19. Their cognate antigens are unknown. Sequencing used immunoSEQ multiplex PCR; TCRdb keeps in-frame clones, though not all of them. Of 30,000 to 35,000 clones in the sample, around 78% were seen once. The ViraFEST assay expanded antigen-specific CD4+ T cells with viral peptide pools before sequencing. Investigators separated out CD4+ T cells once 9 to 11 days of culture had passed. According to the study, vaccine recipients showed no prior SARS-CoV-2 infection and negative nucleocapsid antibodies. The source was CD4+ T cells from PBMCs cultured with HCoV-OC43 spike peptides, collected before COVID-19 vaccination. Subset specified: HCoV-OC43 spike overlapping peptide pool stimulation. These receptors were collected from a human donor who received a COVID-19 vaccine.

The chain links TRBV7-2 to TRBJ2-1, with D unclear. Germline values: CDR1 SGHTA, CDR2 FQGNSA. Trimming removed 7 bases at V and 8 bases at J, with 9 bases between. This CDR3 contains 11 residues. CDR3 DNA: TGTGCCAGCACTACGCGCGATGAGCAGTTCTTC. Its translation is CASTTRDEQFF.

This clone turned up a few times. The chain uses TRBV15 and TRBJ1-3; tentative D call: TRBD1 (5 bases). This CDR3 has 15 residues. Germline CDR1 and CDR2: LNHNV and YYDKDF (reference sequence). V gave up 0 bases and J gave up 0 bases, with 6 bases separating them. CDR3 sequence (DNA): TGTGCCACCAGCAGAGACGGACACTCTGGAAACACCATATATTTT. Its translation is CATSRDGHSGNTIYF.

Only a few counts were recorded for this clone. The chain has TRBV21-1 and TRBJ1-2. TRBV21-1 is classified as a pseudogene. The CDR3 is 14 residues long. CDR3: CASSKEGRNYGYTF. As DNA, the CDR3 is TGTGCCAGCAGCAAAGAGGGCAGGAACTATGGCTACACCTTC.

This clone has more than one count but fewer than ten. This sequence joins TRBV7-2 and TRBJ1-2, with TRBD1 as a possible D gene (5 bases). There are 15 residues in the CDR3. Germline assignment: CDR1 SGHTA and CDR2 FQGNSA. Trimming cost V 5 bases and J 4 bases, with 17 bases left between them. This CDR3 reads CASSPGQASPYGYTF. The CDR3, as DNA: TGTGCCAGCAGCCCCGGACAAGCTTCCCCCTATGGCTACACCTTC.

V and J are TRBV3-1 (or the pseudogene TRBV3-2) and TRBJ1-2; 8 bases align to TRBD1. CDR1 LGHDT and CDR2 YNNKEL come from the germline V gene (reference sequence). The CDR3 length is 13 residues. V lost 4 bases to trimming and J lost 6 bases; unmatched junction nucleotides: 4. CDR3 residues: CASSRTGWDGYTF. CDR3 sequence (DNA): TGTGCCAGCAGCCGGACAGGGTGGGATGGCTACACCTTC.